One sample yielded the 2 T cell receptor beta chains listed below, sequenced in a study of cytomegalovirus exposure and HLA in healthy donors. Primers for the PCR totalled 60 Vbeta and 13 Jbeta. This table comes from immunoSEQ multiplex PCR, and its TCRdb copy is limited to in-frame clones, with some not included. Here the sample spans approximately 120,000 clones, approximately 78% being singletons. The sequencing sample was made of PBMCs. These receptors were obtained from a man aged 30 to 45 in good health and CMV-seropositive.

V usage is TRBV4-1 and J usage is TRBJ2-7; D possibly corresponds to TRBD2 (6 bases). From germline, CDR1 is MGHRA and CDR2 YSYEKL. Trimming removed 0 bases at V and 0 bases at J, with 12 bases between. The CDR3 is 16 residues long. CDR3: CASSQEGRGRSYEQYF. In DNA, the CDR3 is TGCGCCAGCAGCCAAGAGGGGCGGGGCCGCTCCTACGAGCAGTACTTC.

The chain has TRBV4-2 and TRBJ2-7; 12 nucleotides align to TRBD2. Germline V CDR1 and CDR2: LGHNA, YNFKEQ. The CDR3 has 17 residues. J gave up 4 bases and V 1 base, and 8 bases lay outside the gene matches. The CDR3 is CASSQVGRLAGAYEQYF. As DNA, the CDR3 is TGTGCCAGCAGCCAAGTAGGGAGACTAGCGGGAGCGTACGAGCAGTACTTC.